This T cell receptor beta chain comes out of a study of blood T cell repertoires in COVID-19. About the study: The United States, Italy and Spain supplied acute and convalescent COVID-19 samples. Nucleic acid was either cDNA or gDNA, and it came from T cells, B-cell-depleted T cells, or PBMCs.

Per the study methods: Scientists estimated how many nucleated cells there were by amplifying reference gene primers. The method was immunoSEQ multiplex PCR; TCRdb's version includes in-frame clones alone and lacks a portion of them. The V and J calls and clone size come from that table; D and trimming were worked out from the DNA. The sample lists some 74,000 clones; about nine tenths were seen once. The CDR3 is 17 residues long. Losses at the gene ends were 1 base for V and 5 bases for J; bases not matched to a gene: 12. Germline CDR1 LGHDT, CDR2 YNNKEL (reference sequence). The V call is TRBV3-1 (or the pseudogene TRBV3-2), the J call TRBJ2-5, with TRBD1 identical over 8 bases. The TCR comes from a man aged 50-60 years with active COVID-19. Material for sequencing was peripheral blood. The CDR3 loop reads CASSQVYGQGGVETQYF. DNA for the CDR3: TGTGCCAGCAGCCAAGTTTACGGACAGGGAGGAGTGGAGACCCAGTACTTC.